Each of the 32 T cell receptor beta chains below was sequenced from the same sample in a study of Ad26.COV2.S vaccination and SARS-CoV-2 variants. Generated by immunoSEQ multiplex PCR, the TCRdb table keeps only in-frame clones and is missing some. The sample consists of roughly 500,000 clones, nearly 90% of them appearing once. The treatment is: about 20 received Ad26.COV2.S at low or high dose, single or two shots; about 5 received placebo; per-sample allocation not given. At day 63 after the first vaccine or placebo injection, samples were drawn. Sequenced here: peripheral blood, sampled in a trial of Ad26.COV2.S vaccine versus placebo. All receptors derive from a person between 18 and 59 years old who received the Ad26.COV2.S COVID-19 vaccine or a placebo.

The chain employs TRBV5-6 and TRBJ2-5; D not resolved. V was clipped by 0 bases and J by 0 bases, with 6 bases between them. Germline V gene data show CDR1 as SGHDT and CDR2 as YYEEEE. The CDR3 runs 14 residues. CDR3 nucleotides: TGTGCCAGCAGCTTGGACAGATACCAAGAGACCCAGTACTTC. Its protein is CASSLDRYQETQYF.

The CDR3 DNA sequence: TGTGCCACCAGCAGAGATAAGGGGAGGAATTCACCCCTCCACTTT. Protein product: CATSRDKGRNSPLHF. The chain combines TRBV15 with TRBJ1-6; D might be TRBD1 (5 bases). The V gene lost 0 bases and the J gene lost 7 bases, with 10 bases spanning the gap. Germline V lookup: CDR1 LNHNV, CDR2 YYDKDF (reference sequence). The CDR3 totals 15 residues.

The CDR3 here is CASSFTGSTGELFF. CDR3 bases: TGCGCCAGCAGCTTCACGGGGTCAACCGGGGAGCTGTTTTTT. V is TRBV5-1 and J is TRBJ2-2; TRBD2 is a possible D gene (5 bases). The germline gives CDR1 SGHRS, CDR2 YFSETQ. The germline V and J ends were trimmed by 2 bases and 5 bases, with 10 bases remaining between them. This CDR3 contains 14 residues.

The chain uses TRBV24-1 and TRBJ2-2, with D possibly matching TRBD1 (6 bases). The CDR3 is made up of 19 amino acids. From germline, CDR1 is KGHDR and CDR2 SFDVKD. With 3 bases removed from V and 4 bases from J, the gap between germline ends came to 23 bases. CDR3 loop: CATSDPSERQALGTGELFF. CDR3 DNA sequence: TGTGCCACCAGTGATCCCTCCGAAAGACAGGCTTTAGGCACCGGGGAGCTGTTTTTT.

The rearrangement joins TRBV3-1 (or the pseudogene TRBV3-2) to TRBJ1-1, with D possibly matching TRBD1 (6 bases). Trimming removed 4 bases at V and 0 bases at J, with 15 bases between. CDR1 is LGHDT and CDR2 is YNNKEL in the germline V gene (reference sequence). This CDR3 has 16 residues. The CDR3 coding sequence is TGTGCCAGCAGCCCCCCAGCGGGGGGCATGAACACTGAAGCTTTCTTT. The encoded protein is CASSPPAGGMNTEAFF.

This sequence joins TRBV9 and TRBJ2-1, with a tentative D call TRBD2 (6 bases). The CDR3 is made up of 16 amino acids. The V gene lost 1 base and the J gene lost 7 bases, with 18 bases spanning the gap. Germline V gene data show CDR1 as SGDLS and CDR2 as YYNGEE. This CDR3 reads CASSVLGLSPGNEQFF. CDR3 DNA: TGTGCCAGCAGCGTACTTGGACTATCGCCGGGGAATGAGCAGTTCTTC. The full variable domain, its missing parts supplied by reference TRBV9 and TRBJ2-1, is DSGVTQTPKHLITATGQRVTLRCSPRSGDLSVYWYQQSLDQGLQFLIQYYNGEERAKGNILERFSAQQFPDLHSELNLSSLELGDSALYFCASSVLGLSPGNEQFFGPGTRLTVL.

The J gene is TRBJ2-1, the V gene TRBV18, with 8 bases aligning to TRBD2. Germline values: CDR1 KGHSH, CDR2 LQKENI. The CDR3 consists of 16 residues. After removal of 3 bases from V and 6 bases from J, the junction contained 10 bases not matched to a gene. The CDR3 loop reads CASSPLSGTNPNEQFF. The CDR3 coding sequence is TGTGCCAGCTCACCTCTTAGCGGGACCAATCCCAATGAGCAGTTCTTC.

The gene calls are TRBV7-9 and TRBJ2-3, with D uncertain. Trimming removed 3 bases at V and 0 bases at J, with 16 bases between. Germline V gives CDR1 SEHNR, CDR2 FQNEAQ (reference sequence). CDR3 length equals 17 residues. The CDR3: CASSFSPYDVSTDTQYF. In DNA, the CDR3 is TGTGCCAGCAGCTTTTCCCCTTATGACGTTAGCACAGATACGCAGTATTTT.

CDR3 sequence (DNA): TGTGCCAGCAGCTTAGCGATAGGACAGGGCTCCTACAATGAGCAGTTCTTC. It is translated as CASSLAIGQGSYNEQFF. V usage is TRBV7-9 and J usage is TRBJ2-1, with 8 positions matching TRBD1. The length of the CDR3 is 17 residues. With 0 bases clipped from V and 0 bases from J, the junction kept 4 bases outside the gene matches. CDR1 is SEHNR, CDR2 FQNEAQ, per germline (reference sequence).

This clone was detected once. V and J are TRBV7-9 and TRBJ2-5; TRBD1 is a possible D gene (5 bases). Germline V gene sequence: CDR1 SEHNR, CDR2 FQNEAQ (reference sequence). The V end lost 5 bases, the J end lost 2 bases, and 12 bases lay between the germline ends. The CDR3 has 14 residues. CDR3 sequence: CASSAYRPQETQYF. CDR3 nucleotide sequence: TGTGCCAGCAGCGCGTACAGGCCTCAAGAGACCCAGTACTTC.

This clone has a single count. V usage is TRBV7-9 and J usage is TRBJ2-3; no firm D call. V was cut by 4 bases and J by 7 bases, with 12 bases left in between. The CDR3 consists of 13 residues. CDR1 SEHNR and CDR2 FQNEAQ come from the germline V gene (reference sequence). In nucleotides, the CDR3 is TGTGCCAGCAGCTATCTAACGGCAAATACGCAGTATTTT. It translates to CASSYLTANTQYF.

This chain connects TRBV18 to TRBJ1-4; D perhaps matches TRBD1 (5 bases). Trimming removed 1 base at V and 8 bases at J, with 14 bases between. The CDR3 sequence is 15 residues long. The germline gives CDR1 KGHSH, CDR2 LQKENI. The CDR3: CASSPRRQGLEKLFF. The DNA of the CDR3 is TGTGCCAGCTCACCACGGCGGCAGGGTTTGGAAAAACTGTTTTTT. Using reference TRBV18 and TRBJ1-4 for the parts outside the CDR3, the full variable domain is NAGVMQNPRHLVRRRGQEARLRCSPMKGHSHVYWYRQLPEEGLKFMVYLQKENIIDESGMPKERFSAEFPKEGPSILRIQQVVRGDSAAYFCASSPRRQGLEKLFFGSGTQLSVL.

The chain carries TRBV6-2 or TRBV6-3 and TRBJ1-5; 12 bases agree with TRBD1. CDR1 MNHEY and CDR2 SVGEGT come from the germline V gene. V lost 5 bases and J lost 6; bases outside the gene matches: 20. The CDR3 consists of 20 residues. The CDR3 bases are TGTGCCAGCAGTCTAGATCCGGGACAGGGGGCTGAAATCTTCAGTCAGCCCCAGCATTTT. This gives the protein CASSLDPGQGAEIFSQPQHF.

In this sample, this clone turned up a few times. The rearrangement links TRBV4-3 to TRBJ2-3; a weak D match, TRBD1 (5 bases). CDR3 length: 17 residues. V was pared by 0 bases and J by 0 bases, with 13 bases between. The germline gives CDR1 LGHNA, CDR2 YSLEER. CDR3 sequence reads: CASSQDRQKYSTDTQYF. The CDR3 bases are TGCGCCAGCAGCCAAGATCGACAGAAGTATAGCACAGATACGCAGTATTTT.

The gene calls are TRBV7-9 and TRBJ1-4; 7 nucleotides line up with TRBD1. With 1 base clipped from V and 5 bases from J, the junction kept 7 bases outside the gene matches. This CDR3 contains 16 residues. CDR1 and CDR2 (germline): SEHNR, FQNEAQ (reference sequence). The CDR3, as DNA: TGTGCCAGCAGCTTAGGGCTACAGGGGTACAATGAAAAACTGTTTTTT. Encoded protein: CASSLGLQGYNEKLFF.

The chain has TRBV4-3 and TRBJ1-2; D unclear. The CDR3 consists of 15 residues. Germline CDR1 reads LGHNA; CDR2 reads YSLEER. The V and J ends lost 0 bases and 4 bases respectively, with 12 bases between them. CDR3 sequence: CASSQDIKVGYGYTF. The CDR3 DNA follows: TGCGCCAGCAGCCAAGATATAAAGGTGGGCTATGGCTACACCTTC.

The rearrangement uses TRBV5-1 and TRBJ1-1; D unresolved. Germline V gene sequence: CDR1 SGHRS, CDR2 YFSETQ. CDR3 size: 13 residues. V was clipped by 5 bases and J by 0 bases, with 8 bases between them. CDR3 residues: CASRAQVNTEAFF. CDR3 nucleotides: TGCGCCAGCAGGGCCCAAGTGAACACTGAAGCTTTCTTT.

The V call is TRBV28, the J call TRBJ1-4; 8 nucleotides match TRBD1. The CDR3 is made up of 19 amino acids. Germline V gene lookup returns CDR1 MDHEN and CDR2 SYDVKM. Trimming cost V 5 bases and J 0 bases; bases outside gene matches: 14. CDR3 protein: CASSPPHQGAPATNEKLFF. The CDR3 DNA sequence: TGTGCCAGCAGTCCACCTCACCAGGGGGCCCCCGCAACTAATGAAAAACTGTTTTTT.

The rearrangement uses TRBV18 and TRBJ2-7; 10 bases line up with TRBD1. The V gene's germline CDR1 is KGHSH and CDR2 LQKENI. The CDR3 covers 18 residues. The junction had 10 bases not matched to a gene; V was cut back by 2 bases and J by 0 bases. CDR3 residues: CASSPLGTGEFGSYEQYF. In nucleotides, the CDR3 is TGTGCCAGCTCACCATTAGGGACAGGGGAATTTGGCTCCTACGAGCAGTACTTC. The full variable domain, with the rest looked up from reference TRBV18 and TRBJ2-7, is NAGVMQNPRHLVRRRGQEARLRCSPMKGHSHVYWYRQLPEEGLKFMVYLQKENIIDESGMPKERFSAEFPKEGPSILRIQQVVRGDSAAYFCASSPLGTGEFGSYEQYFGPGTRLTVT.

J is TRBJ1-2 and V is TRBV18; a weak D match, TRBD1 (6 bases). CDR3 length: 16 residues. V was shortened by 3 bases and J by 4 bases, with 18 bases between the two germline ends. The germline V gene encodes CDR1 KGHSH and CDR2 LQKENI. CDR3 bases: TGTGCCAGCTCACCCCCAGGGGCGCAGAGTATCTATGGCTACACCTTC. Protein: CASSPPGAQSIYGYTF.

The chain has TRBV5-1 and TRBJ1-5, with D perhaps matching TRBD1 (6 bases). CDR3 length: 14 amino acids. V was cut by 2 bases and J by 7 bases, with 13 bases left in between. Germline-derived CDR1 and CDR2 are SGHRS and YFSETQ. The CDR3, as DNA: TGCGCCAGCAGCTTTAGGGCAGGGGACCAGCCCCAGCATTTT. It specifies CASSFRAGDQPQHF.

Concerning this clone itself: Other DNA sequences in this sample translate to the same CDR3. The chain joins TRBV11-3 to TRBJ2-1; no definite D call. Deletions cut 2 bases from V and 0 bases from J, with 5 bases between. Germline assignment: CDR1 SGHNT and CDR2 YENEEA. This CDR3 contains 14 residues. As DNA, the CDR3 is TGTGCCAGCAGCTTATTGAGCTCCTACAATGAGCAGTTCTTC. As protein: CASSLLSSYNEQFF.

The chain links TRBV5-1 to TRBJ1-2, with 9 bases identical to TRBD1. The V gene's germline CDR1 is SGHRS and CDR2 YFSETQ. The trim removed 4 bases at V and 4 bases at J, leaving 8 bases unmatched. This CDR3 spans 15 amino acids. CDR3 sequence (DNA): TGCGCCAGCAGCCCAGGACTACAGGGGGCCTATGGCTACACCTTC. This codes for CASSPGLQGAYGYTF.

This clone has a single count. The chain couples TRBV9 to TRBJ1-2; D possibly corresponds to TRBD1 (5 bases). Germline lookup yields CDR1 SGDLS and CDR2 YYNGEE. Trimming left V 0 bases short and J 7 bases short, with 10 bases between. The CDR3 runs to 13 residues. In nucleotides, the CDR3 is TGTGCCAGCAGCGTAGTGCCCACAGGTGGCTACACCTTC. This codes for CASSVVPTGGYTF.

This chain connects TRBV7-2 to TRBJ2-5, with D possibly TRBD1 on 6 matching bases. The CDR3 consists of 13 residues. The V gene lost 4 bases and the J gene lost 5 bases, with 11 bases spanning the gap. From germline, CDR1 is SGHTA and CDR2 FQGNSA. The CDR3 DNA sequence: TGTGCCAGCAGCTCCACAGGGTGGGAGACCCAGTACTTC. Translated, it gives CASSSTGWETQYF.

This clone has just one count. This chain connects TRBV27 to TRBJ2-7; 10 nucleotides match TRBD1. Germline V gene lookup returns CDR1 MNHEY and CDR2 SMNVEV (reference sequence). V shed 7 bases and J 3 bases; nucleotides not matched to a gene: 6. The CDR3 contains 14 residues. The CDR3 DNA reads TGTGCCAGCAAGGCGACAGGGGGCAACTACGAGCAGTACGTC. The encoded protein is CASKATGGNYEQYV.

The chain is built from TRBV24-1 and TRBJ1-1; 7 bases agree with TRBD1. Trimming removed 7 bases from V and 5 bases from J; junction bases left unmatched: 6. Germline assignment: CDR1 KGHDR and CDR2 SFDVKD. The length of the CDR3 is 13 residues. The CDR3 DNA reads TGTGCCACCAGAAAACAGGGGAGGACTGAAGCTTTCTTT. Translating it yields CATRKQGRTEAFF.

V usage is TRBV15 and J usage is TRBJ2-3; D is perhaps TRBD2 (6 bases). V lost 7 bases, J lost 2 bases, and 16 bases lay in between. The CDR3 consists of 15 residues. Germline CDR1 LNHNV, CDR2 YYDKDF (reference sequence). The CDR3 nucleotides are TGTGCCACCACTCTGACGGGGGAACCCACAGATACGCAGTATTTT. It yields the protein CATTLTGEPTDTQYF.

This sequence joins TRBV6-5 and TRBJ1-2; no reliable D call. V was clipped by 6 bases and J by 0 bases, with 8 bases between them. This CDR3 comprises 13 residues. CDR1 is MNHEY, CDR2 SVGAGI, per germline. The DNA for the CDR3 is TGTGCCAGCAGGGTCACATCTAACTATGGCTACACCTTC. Its protein is CASRVTSNYGYTF.

The chain combines TRBV19 with TRBJ2-5, with unresolved D. The CDR3 loop spans 15 amino acids. Germline CDR1 is LNHDA and CDR2 is SQIVND (reference sequence). The V end lost 6 bases, the J end lost 5 bases, and 19 bases lay between the germline ends. The CDR3 DNA reads as TGTGCCAGTAGCCCCCGTGTGGCCCTCGGGGAGACCCAGTACTTC. Protein product: CASSPRVALGETQYF.

This clone has only one observation. The chain uses TRBV9 and TRBJ1-1; possible D gene TRBD1, 5 bases. The germline V gene has CDR1 SGDLS and CDR2 YYNGEE. V was clipped by 3 bases and J by 2 bases, with 11 bases between them. This CDR3 spans 14 amino acids. CDR3 nucleotides: TGTGCCAGCAGCGCTCTGGGGGGAAACACTGAAGCTTTCTTT. It specifies CASSALGGNTEAFF.

The V call is TRBV21-1, the J call TRBJ2-7; TRBD2, as called in the table, went unchecked against the DNA. TRBV21-1 is given as a pseudogene. This CDR3 spans 14 amino acids. The CDR3 coding sequence is TGTGCCAGCACCCGGGGGACTAGCGTCTACGAGCAGTACGTC. Translated: CASTRGTSVYEQYV.